The 8 T cell receptor beta chains reported below all come from one sample, sequenced in a study of T cell repertoires in cytomegalovirus infection. TCRdb analysed the reads with MiXCR anew, one entry per CDR3 protein. The sample includes about half a million distinct CDR3 sequences, approximately 42% of them seen just once. These receptors have no known antigen. The sequences come from cultured PBMCs, collected from culture after CMV antigen stimulation. These receptors originate from a human donor in good health (CMV status not recorded). Some clones in this sample may be carry-over from other donors' samples.

CDR3 region: CASSQTLATVNTEAFF. CDR3 bases: TGTGCCAGCAGTCAAACCCTCGCCACAGTGAACACTGAAGCTTTCTTT. This chain uses TRBV28 with TRBJ1-1, with D uncertain. CDR3 length: 16 amino acids. Trimming shortened V by 5 bases and J by 0 bases, and 16 bases separated the two germline ends. CDR1 MDHEN and CDR2 SYDVKM come from the germline V gene.

This chain joins TRBV7-2 and TRBJ2-1, with D unclear. The germline CDR1 and CDR2 sequences are SGHTA and FQGNSA. The V end was cut by 1 base, the J end by 3 bases, with 10 bases between. This CDR3 region has 15 residues. CDR3 DNA: TGTGCCAGCAGCTTAGGCCACCCAAACTACAATGAGCAGTTCTTC. Protein sequence: CASSLGHPNYNEQFF.

V usage is TRBV6-2 or TRBV6-3 and J usage is TRBJ2-1; D ambiguous. V gave up 8 bases and J gave up 9 bases, with 14 bases separating them. CDR1 is MNHEY, CDR2 SVGEGT, per germline. The CDR3 runs 12 residues. The CDR3 DNA reads as TGTGCCAGCGCCGACGCCTTCCGTGAGCAGTTCTTC. It is translated as CASADAFREQFF.

The CDR3 region is CATSDLTGDEQYF. The CDR3 region has the DNA TGTGCCACCAGTGACCTGACAGGGGACGAGCAGTACTTC. The chain uses TRBV24-1 and TRBJ2-7; 8 bases agree with TRBD1. Germline CDR1 KGHDR, CDR2 SFDVKD. V gave up 4 bases and J gave up 5 bases; unmatched junction bases: 3. The CDR3 is made up of 13 amino acids.

The chain uses TRBV7-8 and TRBJ2-7; TRBD1 might be the D (6 bases). In germline, CDR1 is SGHVS, CDR2 FQNEAQ. The V end lost 2 bases, the J end lost 0 bases, and 11 bases lay between the germline ends. The CDR3 has 15 residues. The CDR3 is CASSLRGMGSYEQYF. CDR3 DNA sequence: TGTGCCAGCAGCTTAAGGGGGATGGGCTCCTACGAGCAGTACTTC.

J is TRBJ1-5 and V is TRBV19; no definite D call. The CDR3 sequence is 15 residues long. V lost 3 bases to trimming and J lost 3 bases, with 12 bases between them. The V gene's germline CDR1 is LNHDA and CDR2 SQIVND (reference sequence). CDR3 region: CASSILDGNNQPQHF. The CDR3 DNA follows: TGTGCCAGTAGTATCCTAGACGGTAACAATCAGCCCCAGCATTTT.

This clonotype has only a few counts. The genes are TRBV27 and TRBJ1-5; D perhaps matches TRBD1 (5 bases). Looked up from germline, CDR1 is MNHEY and CDR2 is SMNVEV (reference sequence). The CDR3 is 14 residues long. Trimming left V 2 bases short and J 5 bases short, with 10 bases between. CDR3 protein: CASSLRRGHQPQHF. The CDR3 DNA sequence: TGTGCCAGCAGTTTAAGGAGGGGTCATCAGCCCCAGCATTTT.

V and J are TRBV20-1 and TRBJ2-7; 9 bases map to TRBD2. Germline trimming cut 3 bases from V and 0 bases from J; bases unmatched to any gene: 9. The germline V gene encodes CDR1 DFQATT and CDR2 SNEGSKA (reference sequence). The CDR3 totals 16 residues. DNA of the CDR3: TGCAGTGCTAGTACTTTGCGGGGGGGAAGCTCCTACGAGCAGTACTTC. It is translated as CSASTLRGGSSYEQYF.